These 10 T cell receptor beta chains share one sample of origin, sequenced in a study of blood T cells in healthy people across ages. It was with a sample-barcoded 5' primer and a J-beta primer mix that a second PCR of about 6 to 12 cycles was run. TCRdb reanalysed the 5' RACE reads using MiXCR and keeps one entry per CDR3 protein. This table has roughly 830,000 distinct CDR3 sequences, approximately 65% appearing once. The sample consisted of blood. These receptors all stem from a man aged 25 to 40 in good health.

This chain links TRBV5-6 with TRBJ2-5, with 7 bases aligning to TRBD1. The J call may be incorrect, as the DNA end agrees better with TRBJ2-7. Germline V gene data show CDR1 as SGHDT and CDR2 as YYEEEE. The CDR3 is made up of 15 amino acids. CDR3 nucleotide sequence: TGTGCCAGCAGCTTGGTGGGACAGACCAACTACGAGCAGTACTTC. It translates to CASSLVGQTNYEQYF.

The gene calls are TRBV20-1 and TRBJ2-5; 9 bases are shared with TRBD2. J lost 1 base, V lost 3 bases, and 6 bases had no gene match. The CDR3 length is 15 residues. From germline, CDR1 is DFQATT and CDR2 SNEGSKA (reference sequence). The CDR3 nucleotides are TGCAGTGCTAGCCCTCTAGCGGGGCCCCAAGAGACCCAGTACTTC. This gives the protein CSASPLAGPQETQYF.

V and J are TRBV7-2 and TRBJ1-1; D remains unclear. This CDR3 has 14 amino acids. With 1 base removed from V and 1 base from J, the gap between germline ends came to 7 bases. Germline V gene data show CDR1 as SGHTA and CDR2 as FQGNSA. CDR3 coding DNA: TGTGCCAGCAGCTTAGTCCAGGCGAACACTGAAGCTTTCTTT. It encodes CASSLVQANTEAFF.

This rearrangement joins TRBV9 to TRBJ2-1, with a possible D match to TRBD1 (6 bases). This CDR3 contains 17 residues. The V end lost 3 bases, the J end lost 8 bases, and 24 bases lay between the germline ends. CDR1 is SGDLS, CDR2 YYNGEE, per germline. CDR3 sequence reads: CASSGQTRGLLRDEQFF. The CDR3, as DNA: TGTGCCAGCAGCGGCCAGACCAGGGGTCTGCTCCGAGATGAGCAGTTCTTC.

Of note for this clonotype: An end of the junction does not agree with germline; a read error may underlie this. The chain joins TRBV7-9 to TRBJ2-7; 9 positions agree with TRBD2. Matching the DNA end better, TRBJ2-5 makes the J call doubtful. CDR3 size: 15 residues. Looked up from germline, CDR1 is SEHNR and CDR2 is FQNEAQ (reference sequence). The CDR3 region is CASSLAGYTRETQYF. The CDR3 nucleotides read TGTGCCAGCAGCCTAGCGGGGTACACACGAGAGACCCAGTACTTC.

The rearrangement links TRBV4-3 to TRBJ2-3, with TRBD1 matching over 7 bases. Germline V gene data show CDR1 as LGHNA and CDR2 as YSLEER. The CDR3 is 17 residues long. The ends lost 5 bases at V and 3 bases at J; junction bases unmatched: 14. CDR3 DNA: TGCGCCAGCAGCGCGGTCCGGGCAGGGGGTGCTACAGATACGCAGTATTTT. It translates to CASSAVRAGGATDTQYF.

This chain connects TRBV10-3 to TRBJ2-1; 13 bases line up with TRBD2. The CDR3 is 16 residues long. The trim removed 4 bases at V and 3 bases at J, leaving 3 bases unmatched. Germline values: CDR1 ENHRY, CDR2 SYGVKD. The CDR3 DNA sequence: TGTGCCATCAGTGGACTAGCGGGGGGAAACTACAATGAGCAGTTCTTC. It encodes CAISGLAGGNYNEQFF.

This clonotype was picked up a small number of times. V is TRBV10-3 and J is TRBJ1-1, with D possibly TRBD1 on 5 matching bases. This CDR3 is 14 amino acids long. The V and J ends lost 3 bases and 0 bases respectively, with 8 bases between them. CDR1 ENHRY and CDR2 SYGVKD come from the germline V gene. This CDR3 is CAISDRGLNTEAFF. The CDR3 DNA reads TGTGCCATCAGTGATCGGGGACTGAACACTGAAGCTTTCTTT.

V is TRBV27 and J is TRBJ2-6, with D perhaps TRBD1 (6 bases). Germline CDR1 is MNHEY and CDR2 is SMNVEV (reference sequence). The length of the CDR3 is 16 residues. V shed 3 bases and J shed 0 bases, with 9 bases lying between them. In DNA, the CDR3 is TGTGCCAGCAGTTTCGCCAGGGGCTCTGGGGCCAACGTCCTGACTTTC. Its translation is CASSFARGSGANVLTF.

V gene TRBV6-2 or TRBV6-3 combines with J gene TRBJ1-1; D not certain. CDR1 and CDR2 (germline): MNHEY, SVGEGT. Trimming stripped 7 bases from V and 4 bases from J, with 10 bases between. The CDR3 sequence is 12 residues long. The CDR3 loop reads CASTDGGTEAFF. The CDR3 DNA reads as TGTGCCAGCACTGACGGCGGCACTGAAGCTTTCTTT.